These 20 T cell receptor beta chains share one sample of origin, sequenced in a study of low-dose radiotherapy and immunotherapy resistance in tumors. TRAV- and TRBV-specific primers primed first-strand cDNA, covering alpha and beta chains. TCR amplification used about 18 PCR cycles, a constant-region primer and a V-primer adapter. In TCRdb, the reads were re-called with MiXCR into one record per CDR3 protein. The table includes some 13,000 distinct CDR3 sequences, 60% detected once. These receptors were collected from a human donor with advanced metastatic prostate, ovarian, gallbladder or colorectal cancer (not recorded which). This table probably holds off-target reads from a library built for another chain.

This chain joins TRBV5-1 and TRBJ1-1; tentative D call: TRBD1 (6 bases). V dropped 0 bases and J dropped 1 base, with 7 bases sitting between them. Germline assignment: CDR1 SGHRS and CDR2 YFSETQ. The CDR3 has 14 amino acids. CDR3 nucleotides: TGCGCCAGCAGCTTGGGGGGGGCGAACACTGAAGCTTTCTTT. This encodes CASSLGGANTEAFF.

The J gene is TRBJ1-4, the V gene TRBV28; TRBD1 is a possible D gene (6 bases). CDR1 is MDHEN and CDR2 is SYDVKM in the germline V gene. Trimming took 3 bases from V and 3 from J, leaving 8 bases between them. The CDR3 spans 14 residues. The CDR3 DNA follows: TGTGCCAGCAGTTTGGGGGGCGCTAATGAAAAACTGTTTTTT. Its translation is CASSLGGANEKLFF.

This clonotype showed up just a few times. The chain combines TRBV5-4 with TRBJ2-5; 8 positions agree with TRBD2. The CDR3 has 14 residues. In germline, CDR1 is SGHNT, CDR2 YYREEE (reference sequence). Unmatched junction bases numbered 6, after V lost 1 base and J lost 7 bases. The CDR3 spells CASSLPSGSLTQYF. The DNA for the CDR3 is TGTGCCAGCAGCTTGCCCAGCGGGAGTCTGACCCAGTACTTC. Variable domain in full (rest from reference TRBV5-4 and TRBJ2-5): ETGVTQSPTHLIKTRGQQVTLRCSSQSGHNTVSWYQQALGQGPQFIFQYYREEENGRGNFPPRFSGLQFPNYSSELNVNALELDDSALYLCASSLPSGSLTQYFGPGTRLLVL.

This chain uses TRBV2 with TRBJ1-6; 8 nucleotides agree with TRBD1. Germline V CDR1 and CDR2: SNHLY, FYNNEI. Losses at the gene ends were 6 bases for V and 9 bases for J; bases not matched to a gene: 7. This CDR3 region has 14 residues. This CDR3 reads CASRPVTGGSPLHF. For the CDR3, the DNA is TGTGCCAGCAGACCCGTTACAGGGGGTTCACCCCTCCACTTT.

The chain is built from TRBV29-1 and TRBJ2-5, with 7 bases matching TRBD2. J lost 1 base, V lost 7 bases, and 9 bases had no gene match. Germline V gene lookup returns CDR1 SQVTM and CDR2 ANQGSEA. This CDR3 is 14 amino acids long. The CDR3 DNA sequence: TGCAGCGCACTGGGGAGCGGGACCCAAGAGACCCAGTACTTC. This sequence encodes CSALGSGTQETQYF.

The chain recombines TRBV15 with TRBJ2-4; 7 bases map to TRBD1. V gave up 0 bases and J gave up 5 bases; unmatched junction bases: 4. The germline V gene has CDR1 LNHNV and CDR2 YYDKDF (reference sequence). This CDR3 contains 15 residues. This CDR3 reads CATSREGQTQNIQYF. CDR3 in DNA: TGTGCCACCAGCAGAGAGGGACAGACCCAAAACATTCAGTACTTC.

V usage is TRBV13 and J usage is TRBJ2-1, with TRBD1 matching over 8 bases. This CDR3 has 19 amino acids. Germline CDR1 and CDR2: PRHDT and FYEKMQ (reference sequence). The ends lost 0 bases at V and 5 bases at J; junction bases unmatched: 15. CDR3 in amino acids: CASSLGQDRVVSGDNEQFF. The CDR3 region has the DNA TGTGCCAGCAGCTTAGGGCAGGACAGGGTTGTTTCTGGAGACAATGAGCAGTTCTTC.

This clonotype has a handful of counts. The V gene is TRBV2, the J gene TRBJ2-1; 9 positions agree with TRBD2. The junction had 5 bases not matched to a gene; V was cut back by 3 bases and J by 2 bases. This CDR3 spans 16 amino acids. In germline, CDR1 is SNHLY, CDR2 FYNNEI. This CDR3 reads CASSDMASGAYNEQFF. In nucleotides, the CDR3 is TGTGCCAGCAGTGATATGGCTAGCGGGGCCTACAATGAGCAGTTCTTC.

The DNA for the CDR3 is TGTGCCAGCTCACCGACGGACAGGGCCCGCGGTGAGCAGTTCTTC. This codes for CASSPTDRARGEQFF. The chain combines TRBV18 with TRBJ2-1; TRBD1 aligns across 8 bases. The J segment lost 9 bases and the V segment lost 3 bases, leaving 10 bases of the junction unmatched. The length of the CDR3 is 15 residues. CDR1 is KGHSH and CDR2 is LQKENI in the germline V gene. The variable domain in full, completed from reference TRBV18 and TRBJ2-1, reads NAGVMQNPRHLVRRRGQEARLRCSPMKGHSHVYWYRQLPEEGLKFMVYLQKENIIDESGMPKERFSAEFPKEGPSILRIQQVVRGDSAAYFCASSPTDRARGEQFFGPGTRLTVL.

The chain carries TRBV7-2 and TRBJ1-1, with 10 positions matching TRBD1. The CDR3 contains 14 residues. CDR1 is SGHTA and CDR2 is FQGNSA in the germline V gene. Germline trimming cut 6 bases from V and 4 bases from J; bases unmatched to any gene: 5. The CDR3 reads CASSIDRGLTEAFF. CDR3 DNA: TGTGCCAGCAGTATTGACAGGGGGCTCACTGAAGCTTTCTTT.

The chain uses TRBV7-2 and TRBJ1-2; 7 nucleotides align to TRBD1. J gave up 7 bases and V 1 base, and 3 bases lay outside the gene matches. Germline CDR1 reads SGHTA; CDR2 reads FQGNSA. The CDR3 is made up of 13 amino acids. The CDR3: CASSLDRGGGYTF. The CDR3 DNA follows: TGTGCCAGCAGCTTAGACAGGGGCGGTGGCTACACCTTC.

In this sample, this clonotype turned up a few times. This chain uses TRBV28 with TRBJ2-2, with D tentatively TRBD1 or TRBD2 (5 bases each). CDR3 length: 15 amino acids. The V end lost 3 bases, the J end lost 3 bases, and 11 bases lay between the germline ends. The germline CDR1 and CDR2 sequences are MDHEN and SYDVKM. CDR3 in DNA: TGTGCCAGCAGTTTGGGGACGAAGGACACCGGGGAGCTGTTTTTT. Its translation is CASSLGTKDTGELFF.

This sequence joins TRBV6-5 and TRBJ1-2, with TRBD1 as a possible D gene (6 bases). V shed 5 bases and J shed 9 bases, with 22 bases lying between them. The V gene's germline CDR1 is MNHEY and CDR2 SVGAGI. There are 15 residues in the CDR3. The CDR3 DNA follows: TGTGCCAGCAGTCACCTACAGGGCTCTCTCCTAAGCTACACCTTC. Translation gives CASSHLQGSLLSYTF.

This rearrangement joins TRBV6-1 to TRBJ2-1; 13 nucleotides match TRBD2. This CDR3 comprises 16 residues. Trimming cost V 5 bases and J 1 base; bases outside gene matches: 2. CDR1 and CDR2 from the germline V gene are MNHNS and SASEGT. In nucleotides, the CDR3 is TGTGCCAGCAGTTCGGGACTAGCGGGGTCCTACAATGAGCAGTTCTTC. Translation gives CASSSGLAGSYNEQFF.

This clonotype showed up just once. The chain has TRBV18 and TRBJ2-7, with 9 bases matching TRBD1. With V trimmed by 4 bases and J by 4 bases, 11 bases remained unmatched. This CDR3 comprises 16 residues. Looked up from germline, CDR1 is KGHSH and CDR2 is LQKENI. CDR3 protein: CASSQNTGTGRYEQYF. The CDR3 coding sequence is TGTGCCAGCTCACAAAATACCGGGACAGGGAGATACGAGCAGTACTTC.

This chain links TRBV20-1 with TRBJ2-7; D gene unclear. The CDR3 loop spans 11 amino acids. Germline V gene data show CDR1 as DFQATT and CDR2 as SNEGSKA (reference sequence). V lost 6 bases to trimming and J lost 6 bases, with 12 bases between them. CDR3 sequence (DNA): TGCAGTGCCTCACCCGTAACCGAGCAGTACTTC. This sequence encodes CSASPVTEQYF.

This clonotype is medium-sized within its sample. This chain connects TRBV5-1 to TRBJ2-1; 9 bases map to TRBD1. The CDR3 is made up of 14 amino acids. V shed 5 bases, J shed 8 bases, and the junction held 8 bases outside the gene matches. Looked up from germline, CDR1 is SGHRS and CDR2 is YFSETQ. DNA of the CDR3: TGCGCCAGCAGGACGGGACAGGGTAAGGATGAGCAGTTCTTC. It is translated as CASRTGQGKDEQFF.

This chain links TRBV28 with TRBJ1-4, with D possibly matching TRBD1 (5 bases). Germline CDR1 and CDR2: MDHEN and SYDVKM. This CDR3 has 14 residues. The V gene lost 6 bases and the J gene lost 8 bases, with 16 bases spanning the gap. This CDR3 is CASRTWGNREKLFF. In nucleotides, the CDR3 is TGTGCCAGCAGGACGTGGGGCAATCGAGAAAAACTGTTTTTT.

The V gene is TRBV20-1, the J gene TRBJ1-1, with TRBD1 identical over 11 bases. V was pared by 5 bases and J by 10 bases, with 9 bases of the junction left unmatched. Germline V gene lookup returns CDR1 DFQATT and CDR2 SNEGSKA (reference sequence). The CDR3 spans 13 residues. The CDR3 DNA reads TGCAGTGCTCCCCCCGGGACAGGGGGGTTAGCTTTCTTT. Translation: CSAPPGTGGLAFF.

There are a few counts of this clonotype. The chain links TRBV2 to TRBJ1-2, with D perhaps TRBD1 (6 bases). The CDR3 length is 12 residues. V lost 6 bases and J lost 8, with 13 bases in between. Germline CDR1 is SNHLY and CDR2 is FYNNEI. CDR3 DNA sequence: TGTGCCAGCAGCCACAGGGAACGAGGCTACACCTTC. Its translation is CASSHRERGYTF.